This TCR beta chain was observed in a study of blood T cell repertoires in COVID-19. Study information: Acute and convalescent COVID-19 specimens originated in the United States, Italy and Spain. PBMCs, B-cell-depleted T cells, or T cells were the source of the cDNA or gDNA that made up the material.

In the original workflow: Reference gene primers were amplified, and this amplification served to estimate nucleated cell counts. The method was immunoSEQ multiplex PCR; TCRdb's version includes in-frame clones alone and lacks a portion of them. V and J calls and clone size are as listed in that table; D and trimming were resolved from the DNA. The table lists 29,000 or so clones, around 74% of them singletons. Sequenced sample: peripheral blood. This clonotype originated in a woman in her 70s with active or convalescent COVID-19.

The CDR3 DNA sequence: TGTGCCTGGAGCCTCCAGGGGGCCTCCTATGGCTACACCTTC. Its protein product is CAWSLQGASYGYTF. The rearrangement links TRBV30 to TRBJ1-2; 8 bases match TRBD1. The ends lost 3 bases at V and 4 bases at J; junction bases unmatched: 7. Germline assignment: CDR1 GTSNPN and CDR2 SVGIG (reference sequence). The CDR3 is 14 residues long.